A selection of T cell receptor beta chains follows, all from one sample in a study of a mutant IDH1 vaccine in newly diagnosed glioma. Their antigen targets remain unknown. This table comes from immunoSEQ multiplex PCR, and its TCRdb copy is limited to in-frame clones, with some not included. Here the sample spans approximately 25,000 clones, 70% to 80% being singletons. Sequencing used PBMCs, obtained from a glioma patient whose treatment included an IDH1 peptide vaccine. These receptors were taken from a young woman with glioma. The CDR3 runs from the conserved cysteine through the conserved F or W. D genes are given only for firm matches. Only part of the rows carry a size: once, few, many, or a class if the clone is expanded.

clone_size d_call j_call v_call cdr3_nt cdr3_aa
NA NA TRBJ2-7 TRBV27 TGTGCCAGCAGTTCCCGGGACTCCTACGAGCAGTACTTC CASSSRDSYEQYF
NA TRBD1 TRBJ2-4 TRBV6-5 TGTGCCAGCAGAAATCCGGGACAGGACGGGAGCATTCAGTACTTC CASRNPGQDGSIQYF
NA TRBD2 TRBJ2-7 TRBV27 TGTGCCAGCAGTTTAGGAATCGAGGGACTAGCGGGAGTTAAGTACTTC CASSLGIEGLAGVKYF
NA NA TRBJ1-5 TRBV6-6 TGTGCCAGCAGTTGGTCAGCGGGCAATCAGCCCCAGCATTTT CASSWSAGNQPQHF
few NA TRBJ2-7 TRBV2 TGTGCCAGCAGCCCTGCGGCAGGGACCTACGAGCAGTACTTC CASSPAAGTYEQYF
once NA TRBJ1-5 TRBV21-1 TGTGCCAGCAGACTCGGAAGAGAGCCCCAGCATTTT CASRLGREPQHF
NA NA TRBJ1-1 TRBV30 TGTGCCTGGAGTAAGTATGGCACTGAAGCTTTCTTT CAWSKYGTEAFF
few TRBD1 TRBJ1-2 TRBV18 TGTGCCAGCTCACCAGACAGGGGGCCCTATGGCTACACCTTC CASSPDRGPYGYTF
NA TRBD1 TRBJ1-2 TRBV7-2 TGTGCCAGCAGCTTAGACAGGGGCGGCTATGGCTACACCTTC CASSLDRGGYGYTF
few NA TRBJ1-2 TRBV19 TGTGCCAGTAGTTTGGCCTACCGAAACACCTTC CASSLAYRNTF
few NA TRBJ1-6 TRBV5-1 TGCGCCAGCAGCTTGGAAGCCGGAAATTCACCCCTCCACTTT CASSLEAGNSPLHF
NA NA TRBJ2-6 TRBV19 TGTGCCAGTCGCACTGGGGCCAACGTCCTGACTTTC CASRTGANVLTF
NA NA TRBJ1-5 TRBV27 TGTGCCAGCAGTTTAGAGTTCAATCAGCCCCAGCATTTT CASSLEFNQPQHF
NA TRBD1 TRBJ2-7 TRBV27 TGTGCCAGCAGTTCAAGCCCCGGGACAGGGGGAGAGCAGTACTTC CASSSSPGTGGEQYF